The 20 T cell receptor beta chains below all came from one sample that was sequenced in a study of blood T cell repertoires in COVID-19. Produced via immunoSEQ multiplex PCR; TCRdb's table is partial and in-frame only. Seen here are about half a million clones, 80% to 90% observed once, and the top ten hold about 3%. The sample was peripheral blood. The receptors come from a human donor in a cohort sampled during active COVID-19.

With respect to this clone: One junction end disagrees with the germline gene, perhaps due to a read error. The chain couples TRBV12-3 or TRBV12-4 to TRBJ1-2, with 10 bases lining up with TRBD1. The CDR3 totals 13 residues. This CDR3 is CAGSLGQGNGYTF. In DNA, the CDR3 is TGTGCCGGCAGCCTGGGACAGGGGAATGGCTACACCTTC.

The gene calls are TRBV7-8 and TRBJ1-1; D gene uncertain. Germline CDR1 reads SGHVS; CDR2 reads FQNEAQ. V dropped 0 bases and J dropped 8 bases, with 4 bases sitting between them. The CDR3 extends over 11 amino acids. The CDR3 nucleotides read TGTGCCAGCAGCTTAGCTAGAGAAGCTTTCTTT. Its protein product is CASSLAREAFF.

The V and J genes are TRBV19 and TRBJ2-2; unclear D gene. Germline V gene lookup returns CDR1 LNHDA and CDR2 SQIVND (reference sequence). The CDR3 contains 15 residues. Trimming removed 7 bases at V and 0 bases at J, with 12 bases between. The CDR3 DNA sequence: TGTGCCAGTATCCCTGCCTCGGCGAACACCGGGGAGCTGTTTTTT. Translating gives CASIPASANTGELFF.

CDR3 DNA sequence: TGTGCCAGCAGCCAACGACTAGGGGCTTTCTTT. The encoded protein is CASSQRLGAFF. This chain links TRBV7-9 with TRBJ1-1; D not certain. The CDR3 spans 11 residues. Between the trimmed V and J ends, which lost 5 bases and 11 bases, there was a span of 12 bases. Germline V lookup: CDR1 SEHNR, CDR2 FQNEAQ (reference sequence). The full variable domain, completed using reference TRBV7-9 and TRBJ1-1, is DTGVSQNPRHKITKRGQNVTFRCDPISEHNRLYWYRQTLGQGPEFLTYFQNEAQLEKSRLLSDRFSAERPKGSFSTLEIQRTEQGDSAMYLCASSQRLGAFFGQGTRLTVV.

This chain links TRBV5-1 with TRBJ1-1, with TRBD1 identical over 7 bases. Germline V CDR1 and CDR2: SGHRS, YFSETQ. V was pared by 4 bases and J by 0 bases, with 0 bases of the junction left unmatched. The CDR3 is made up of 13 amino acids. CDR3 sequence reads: CASSDRVNTEAFF. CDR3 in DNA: TGCGCCAGCAGCGACAGGGTGAACACTGAAGCTTTCTTT.

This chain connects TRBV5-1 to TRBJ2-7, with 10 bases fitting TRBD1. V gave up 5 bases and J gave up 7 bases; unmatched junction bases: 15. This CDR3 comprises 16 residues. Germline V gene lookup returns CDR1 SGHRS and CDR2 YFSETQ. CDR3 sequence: CASRKGMGQGILEQYF. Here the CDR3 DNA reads TGCGCCAGCAGAAAAGGAATGGGACAGGGGATACTGGAGCAGTACTTC.

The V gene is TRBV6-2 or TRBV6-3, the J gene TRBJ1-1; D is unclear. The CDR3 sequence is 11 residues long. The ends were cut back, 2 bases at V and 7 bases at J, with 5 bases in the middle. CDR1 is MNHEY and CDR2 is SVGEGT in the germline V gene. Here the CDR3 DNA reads TGTGCCAGCAGTTACCCCAATGAAGCTTTCTTT. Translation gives CASSYPNEAFF.

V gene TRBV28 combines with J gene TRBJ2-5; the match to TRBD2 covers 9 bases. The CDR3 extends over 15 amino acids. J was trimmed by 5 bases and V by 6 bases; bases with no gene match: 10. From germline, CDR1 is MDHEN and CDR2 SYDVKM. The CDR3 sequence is CASSSAGGGGETQYF. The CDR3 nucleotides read TGTGCCAGCAGCTCAGCGGGAGGAGGGGGCGAGACCCAGTACTTC.

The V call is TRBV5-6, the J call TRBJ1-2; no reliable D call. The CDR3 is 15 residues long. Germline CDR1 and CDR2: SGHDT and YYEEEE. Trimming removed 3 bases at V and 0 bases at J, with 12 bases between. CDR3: CASSYKSPANYGYTF. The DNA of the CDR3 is TGTGCCAGCAGCTATAAGTCCCCAGCTAACTATGGCTACACCTTC.

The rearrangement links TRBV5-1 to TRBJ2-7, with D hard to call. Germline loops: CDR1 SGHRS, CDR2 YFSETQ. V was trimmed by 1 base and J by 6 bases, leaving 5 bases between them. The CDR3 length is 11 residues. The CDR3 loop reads CASSLSSEQYF. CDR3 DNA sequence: TGCGCCAGCAGCTTGTCGTCCGAGCAGTACTTC. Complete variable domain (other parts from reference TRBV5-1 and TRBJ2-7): KAGVTQTPRYLIKTRGQQVTLSCSPISGHRSVSWYQQTPGQGLQFLFEYFSETQRNKGNFPGRFSGRQFSNSRSEMNVSTLELGDSALYLCASSLSSEQYFGPGTRLTVT.

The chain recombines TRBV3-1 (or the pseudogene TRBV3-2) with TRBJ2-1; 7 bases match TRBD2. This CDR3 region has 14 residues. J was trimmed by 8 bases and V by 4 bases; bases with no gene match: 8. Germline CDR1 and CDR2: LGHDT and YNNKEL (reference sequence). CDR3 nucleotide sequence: TGTGCCAGCAGCCTTCAGCGGGGTCCCTATGAGCAGTTCTTC. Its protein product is CASSLQRGPYEQFF.

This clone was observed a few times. The DNA of the CDR3 is TGTGCCAGCAGCCAGGGGACAGGGGGCGGGGGCTACACCTTC. Its protein is CASSQGTGGGGYTF. The chain has TRBV3-1 (or the pseudogene TRBV3-2) and TRBJ1-2; 12 nucleotides align to TRBD1. The CDR3 is 14 amino acids. Germline V gene data show CDR1 as LGHDT and CDR2 as YNNKEL (reference sequence). V lost 3 bases to trimming and J lost 8 bases; unmatched junction nucleotides: 4.

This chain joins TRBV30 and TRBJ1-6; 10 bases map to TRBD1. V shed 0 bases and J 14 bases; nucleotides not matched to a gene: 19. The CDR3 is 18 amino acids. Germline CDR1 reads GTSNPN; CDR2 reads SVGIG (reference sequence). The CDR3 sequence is CAWSVLRDRGKVDLALHF. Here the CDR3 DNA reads TGTGCCTGGAGTGTGCTTCGGGACAGGGGTAAGGTGGATTTGGCCCTCCACTTT.

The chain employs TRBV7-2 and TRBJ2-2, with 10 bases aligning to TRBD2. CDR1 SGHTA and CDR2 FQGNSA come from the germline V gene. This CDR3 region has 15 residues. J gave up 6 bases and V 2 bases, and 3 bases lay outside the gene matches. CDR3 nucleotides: TGTGCCAGCAGCTTACTAGCGGGAGAGGCCGGGGAGCTGTTTTTT. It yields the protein CASSLLAGEAGELFF.

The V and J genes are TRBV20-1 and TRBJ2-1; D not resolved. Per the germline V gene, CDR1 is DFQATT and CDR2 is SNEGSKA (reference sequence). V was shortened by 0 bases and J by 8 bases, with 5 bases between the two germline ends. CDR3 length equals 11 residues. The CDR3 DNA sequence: TGCAGTGCTAGAGATCGGGATGAGCAGTTCTTC. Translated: CSARDRDEQFF.

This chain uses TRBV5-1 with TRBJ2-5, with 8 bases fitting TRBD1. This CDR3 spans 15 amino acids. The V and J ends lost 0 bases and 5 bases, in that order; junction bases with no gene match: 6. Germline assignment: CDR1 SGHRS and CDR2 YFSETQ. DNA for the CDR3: TGCGCCAGCAGCTTGGGAGGCAGGGGGCAGGAGACCCAGTACTTC. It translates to CASSLGGRGQETQYF.

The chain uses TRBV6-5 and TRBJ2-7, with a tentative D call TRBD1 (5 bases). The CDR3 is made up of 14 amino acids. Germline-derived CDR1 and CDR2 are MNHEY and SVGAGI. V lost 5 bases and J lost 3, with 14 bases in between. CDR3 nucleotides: TGTGCCAGCAGTCTACTGGGGCAGGGCTACGAGCAGTACTTC. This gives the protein CASSLLGQGYEQYF.

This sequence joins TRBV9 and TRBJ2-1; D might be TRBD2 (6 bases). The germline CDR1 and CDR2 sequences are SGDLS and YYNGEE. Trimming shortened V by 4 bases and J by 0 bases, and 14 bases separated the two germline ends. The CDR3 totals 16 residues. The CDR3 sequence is CASSFLPGGSYNEQFF. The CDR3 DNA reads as TGTGCCAGCAGCTTCCTCCCCGGGGGCTCCTACAATGAGCAGTTCTTC.

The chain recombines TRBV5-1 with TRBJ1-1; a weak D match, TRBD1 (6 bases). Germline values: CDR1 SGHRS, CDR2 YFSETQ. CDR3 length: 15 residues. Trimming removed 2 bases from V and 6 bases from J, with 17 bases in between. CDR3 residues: CASSFNRGARAEAFF. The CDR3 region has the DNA TGCGCCAGCAGCTTTAATCGGGGGGCGCGAGCTGAAGCTTTCTTT. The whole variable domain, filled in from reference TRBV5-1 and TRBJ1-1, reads KAGVTQTPRYLIKTRGQQVTLSCSPISGHRSVSWYQQTPGQGLQFLFEYFSETQRNKGNFPGRFSGRQFSNSRSEMNVSTLELGDSALYLCASSFNRGARAEAFFGQGTRLTVV.

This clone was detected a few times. The chain's CDR3 is CASKKGARATNEKLFF. CDR3 sequence (DNA): TGTGCCAGCAAGAAAGGGGCCCGGGCAACTAATGAAAAACTGTTTTTT. The chain combines TRBV5-8 with TRBJ1-4, with D possibly matching TRBD1 (5 bases). V lost 6 bases, J lost 0 bases, and 15 bases lay in between. The CDR3 totals 16 residues. Germline CDR1 reads SGHTS; CDR2 reads YDEGEE.